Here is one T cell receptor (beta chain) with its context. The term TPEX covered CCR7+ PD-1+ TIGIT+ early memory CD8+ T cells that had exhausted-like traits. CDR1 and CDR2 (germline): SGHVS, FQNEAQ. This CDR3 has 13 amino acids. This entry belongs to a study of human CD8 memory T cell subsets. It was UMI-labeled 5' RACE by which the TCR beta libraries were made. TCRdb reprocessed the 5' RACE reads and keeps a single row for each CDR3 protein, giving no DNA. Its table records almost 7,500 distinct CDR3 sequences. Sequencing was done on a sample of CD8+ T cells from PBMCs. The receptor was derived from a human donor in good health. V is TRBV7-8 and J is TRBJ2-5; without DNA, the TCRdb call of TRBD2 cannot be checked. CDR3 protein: CASSLTSGGTQYF.